What follows describes a single T cell receptor beta chain. Antigen: not known. This record belongs to a study of CXCR3-negative and CXCR3-positive naive CD8 T cells. CDR1 is WSHSY and CDR2 is SAAADI in the germline V gene. The CDR3 loop spans 15 amino acids. The study made its TRB cDNA libraries by 5' RACE, adding UMI labels. TCRdb reprocessed the 5' RACE reads; each CDR3 protein has one entry and no DNA is given. The sample table sets out tens of thousands of distinct CDR3 sequences. Whole-study findings and limits: PBMCs showed partially decreased CXCR3 expression after cryopreservation, and most assays used fresh PBMCs. Relative to CXCR3-negative naive cells, CXCR3-positive naive cells had more hydrophobic TRB CDR3s.

CD45RO-CCR7+CD27+CD95- marked naive CD8+ T cells. The sample consisted of naive CXCR3+ CD8+ T cells from blood. The subset denotes: CD45RO-CCR7+CD27+CD95- naive CD8+ T cells expressing CXCR3 (TNR3+). The sequence was obtained from a human donor in good health. Some clones in this sample may be carry-over from other donors' samples. V and J are TRBV10-2 and TRBJ2-7; the D gene TCRdb calls, TRBD1, cannot be checked with no DNA. The CDR3 here is CASSDATGGLNEQYF.